A single sample gave rise to the 10 T cell receptor beta chains below, sequenced in a study of a mutant IDH1 vaccine in newly diagnosed glioma. As for time point: week 35, safety follow-up. With topical imiquimod, each dose of the vaccine consisted of 300 ug of mutant IDH1 20-mer peptide. Clones were sequenced by immunoSEQ multiplex PCR, and TCRdb holds only the in-frame ones, with some missing. Of 31,000 or so clones in the sample, about 80% were seen once. The antigens for these receptors are not known. Source: PBMCs, taken from a glioma patient whose treatment included an IDH1 peptide vaccine. The source of these receptors is a woman between 40 and 55 years old with glioma.

The genes are TRBV5-1 and TRBJ2-3, with TRBD2 as a possible D gene (5 bases). The germline V and J ends were trimmed by 5 bases and 6 bases, with 19 bases remaining between them. CDR1 is SGHRS, CDR2 YFSETQ, per germline. The CDR3 length is 15 residues. CDR3 nucleotides: TGCGCCAGCAGTAGTGGACTCGCTTTGATGGATACGCAGTATTTT. Amino acid sequence: CASSSGLALMDTQYF.

The genes are TRBV5-5 and TRBJ1-2; 7 nucleotides align to TRBD1. Trimming removed 0 bases from V and 8 bases from J; junction bases left unmatched: 10. Per germline, CDR1 SGHKS and CDR2 YYEKEE (reference sequence). The CDR3 is 15 residues long. CDR3 sequence reads: CASSLVTGTAVGYTF. DNA of the CDR3: TGTGCCAGCAGCTTGGTGACAGGGACGGCAGTAGGCTACACCTTC. Filled out from reference TRBV5-5 and TRBJ1-2, the complete variable domain reads DAGVTQSPTHLIKTRGQQVTLRCSPISGHKSVSWYQQVLGQGPQFIFQYYEKEERGRGNFPDRFSARQFPNYSSELNVNALLLGDSALYLCASSLVTGTAVGYTFGSGTRLTVV.

The chain recombines TRBV30 with TRBJ2-7; maybe TRBD1 (5 bases). V dropped 5 bases and J dropped 1 base, with 6 bases sitting between them. The germline V gene encodes CDR1 GTSNPN and CDR2 SVGIG (reference sequence). This CDR3 spans 11 amino acids. The CDR3: CAWDRSYEQYF. CDR3 DNA: TGTGCCTGGGACAGATCCTACGAGCAGTACTTC.

The genes are TRBV25-1 and TRBJ2-7; no clear D. The V gene lost 1 base and the J gene lost 0 bases, with 10 bases spanning the gap. CDR3 length: 15 amino acids. From germline, CDR1 is MGHDK and CDR2 SYGVNS. The CDR3 coding sequence is TGTGCCAGCAGTGAATCGTCAGGCCTCTCCTACGAGCAGTACTTC. Residues: CASSESSGLSYEQYF.

DNA for the CDR3: TGTGCCACCGCTTCCCGAGCTCGCACAGATACGCAGTATTTT. This sequence encodes CATASRARTDTQYF. V usage is TRBV19 and J usage is TRBJ2-3, with no clear D. V was trimmed by 10 bases and J by 1 base, leaving 15 bases between them. The CDR3 has 14 amino acids. Per germline, CDR1 LNHDA and CDR2 SQIVND (reference sequence).

This clone was detected only a few times. The chain links TRBV11-3 to TRBJ2-1; 12 nucleotides agree with TRBD2. This CDR3 has 15 residues. Germline V gene lookup returns CDR1 SGHNT and CDR2 YENEEA. The V segment lost 5 bases and the J segment 6 bases; nucleotides outside the gene matches: 5. CDR3 sequence reads: CASSLLAGGRNEQFF. The CDR3 coding sequence is TGTGCCAGCAGCCTCCTAGCGGGGGGGCGCAATGAGCAGTTCTTC.

The V call is TRBV9, the J call TRBJ2-1; D is possibly TRBD2 (5 bases). The V gene's germline CDR1 is SGDLS and CDR2 YYNGEE. V lost 4 bases to trimming and J lost 10 bases, with 12 bases between them. This CDR3 is 12 amino acids long. For the CDR3, the DNA is TGTGCCAGCAGCAACCCGGGGAAGGAGCAGTTCTTC. This codes for CASSNPGKEQFF.

The chain is built from TRBV5-4 and TRBJ2-3; maybe TRBD2 (5 bases). The CDR3 loop spans 14 amino acids. Between the trimmed V and J ends, which lost 2 bases and 0 bases, there was a span of 7 bases. CDR1 and CDR2 from the germline V gene are SGHNT and YYREEE (reference sequence). CDR3 region: CASSLRTSTDTQYF. In DNA, the CDR3 is TGTGCCAGCAGCTTAAGGACTAGCACAGATACGCAGTATTTT.

V usage is TRBV5-5 and J usage is TRBJ1-1; D gene ambiguous. Between the trimmed V and J ends, which lost 2 bases and 4 bases, there was a span of 12 bases. The CDR3 extends over 14 amino acids. In germline, CDR1 is SGHKS, CDR2 YYEKEE (reference sequence). The CDR3 coding sequence is TGTGCCAGCAGCTTAGCGGTGGGCGGCACTGAAGCTTTCTTT. It encodes CASSLAVGGTEAFF.

V gene TRBV4-2 combines with J gene TRBJ1-2; D unclear. CDR1 is LGHNA and CDR2 is YNFKEQ in the germline V gene. The V end was cut by 0 bases, the J end by 5 bases, with 10 bases between. The CDR3 totals 14 residues. The CDR3 protein is CASSQDVMGYGYTF. DNA for the CDR3: TGTGCCAGCAGCCAAGATGTTATGGGGTATGGCTACACCTTC.